These T cell receptor beta chains were read from a single sample in a study of patients with pleural tuberculosis. TCRdb re-called the reads through MiXCR, storing one row per CDR3 protein. Here the sample spans 25,000 to 35,000 distinct CDR3 sequences, 18% being singletons. The sequencing input was peripheral blood. These receptors were collected from a human donor with pleural tuberculosis. Each CDR3 is given with its conserved first and last residue. The order of the fields is V gene, J gene, D gene, clone size, CDR3 DNA, CDR3 protein. D genes are given only for firm matches. Where a row states a size, it is once, few, many or the class of an expanded clone; other rows omit it.

TRBV28,TRBJ2-2,.,.,TGTGCCAGCAGTTCCGGGGAGCTGTTTTTT,CASSSGELFF
TRBV20-1,TRBJ1-2,.,many,TGCAGTGCTAGTAGGGCAGGGACTAACTATGGCTACACCTTC,CSASRAGTNYGYTF
TRBV28,TRBJ2-7,.,many,TGTGCCAGCAGTTTAATGCCAGGGTTGTCCGAGCAGTACTTC,CASSLMPGLSEQYF
TRBV27,TRBJ1-6,.,.,TGTGCCAGCAGTACGGAACAGCGACTTAATTCACCCCTCCACTTT,CASSTEQRLNSPLHF
TRBV20-1,TRBJ1-5,.,many,TGCAGTGCAAATCACAGGGTCGATCGGGATCAGCCCCAGCATTTT,CSANHRVDRDQPQHF
TRBV24-1,TRBJ2-5,TRBD1,many,TGTGCCACCAGTGATCTCCGGGACAGCGAAGAGACCCAGTACTTC,CATSDLRDSEETQYF
TRBV5-4,TRBJ1-2,TRBD1,medium-sized,TGTGCCAGCAGCTCGGACAGGGACCAGAGGGGCTACACCTTC,CASSSDRDQRGYTF
TRBV9,TRBJ2-5,TRBD2,once,TGTGCCAGCAGCCCCGGACTAGCGGAGACCCAGTCCTTC,CASSPGLAETQSF
TRBV29-1,TRBJ2-1,TRBD1,many,TGCAGCGTTGAAACCGGGACAGGAGCCTACAATGAGCAGTTCTTC,CSVETGTGAYNEQFF
TRBV6-2/TRBV6-3,TRBJ2-2,.,many,TGTGCCAGCAGTTACTGGCTCGCCGGGGAGCTGTTTTTT,CASSYWLAGELFF
TRBV7-2,TRBJ2-1,.,many,TGTGCCAGCAGCCAACAGGGGGGGAGCTCCTACAATGAGCAGTTCTTC,CASSQQGGSSYNEQFF
TRBV4-1,TRBJ2-3,TRBD2,.,TGCGCCAGCAGCCCTCCGGGACTAGCGGGGAGGGATACGCAGTATTTT,CASSPPGLAGRDTQYF
TRBV2,TRBJ2-1,.,many,TGTGCCAGCAGTGACTTGCGACAGGTGGGCAATGAGCAGTTCTTC,CASSDLRQVGNEQFF
TRBV29-1,TRBJ2-5,.,few,TGCAGCGTTCTCAGGGACTCGGCGACCCAGTACTTC,CSVLRDSATQYF
TRBV2,TRBJ1-2,.,many,TGTGCCAGCACATACGACAGAGAGAACTATGGCTACACCTTC,CASTYDRENYGYTF
TRBV20-1,TRBJ2-1,TRBD1,many,TGCAGTGCTAGAGATCCGGGACAGGCGCCATGGGAGCAGTTCTTC,CSARDPGQAPWEQFF
TRBV10-3,TRBJ1-2,TRBD1,many,TGTGCCATCAGTAATAGGGACAGCCACAGATCTAACTATGGCTACACCTTC,CAISNRDSHRSNYGYTF
TRBV28,TRBJ1-5,.,.,TGTGCCAGCAGTTTAGGCGGACAGATGGCTCAGCCCCAGCATTTT,CASSLGGQMAQPQHF
TRBV6-2/TRBV6-3,TRBJ2-7,.,many,TGTGCCAGCCGGTTGGGGGCCTACGAGCAGTACTTC,CASRLGAYEQYF
TRBV28,TRBJ2-2,TRBD1,once,TGTTCCAGCGGAATCCCGGGACAGGGTTCCGGGGAGCTGTTTTTT,CSSGIPGQGSGELFF
TRBV28,TRBJ2-1,.,many,TGTGCCAGCAGTTCCCGATGGGGAAGCGCCATTACCGGTAGAATCGATGAGCAGTTCTTC,CASSSRWGSAITGRIDEQFF
TRBV30,TRBJ2-1,.,many,TGTGCCTGGAGTGTACGGGCGGGGTACTCCTACAATGAGCAGTTCTTC,CAWSVRAGYSYNEQFF
TRBV27,TRBJ2-7,TRBD1,medium-sized,TGTGCCAGCAGTTTGGGGACAGGGTCCTACGAGCAGTACTTC,CASSLGTGSYEQYF
TRBV2,TRBJ2-1,.,many,TGTGCCAGCAGTGATCTGACAGTACAGCAGTTCTTC,CASSDLTVQQFF
TRBV2,TRBJ1-1,.,many,TGTGCCAACGGGACGGGGAACACTGAAGCTTTCTTT,CANGTGNTEAFF
TRBV4-1,TRBJ2-1,.,many,TGCGCCAGCAGCCAAGAGAGGACCTACTACAATGAGCAGTTCTTC,CASSQERTYYNEQFF
TRBV12-3/TRBV12-4,TRBJ1-1,.,many,TGTGCCAGCAGTTTTGGACGAAGCACTGAAGCTTTCTTT,CASSFGRSTEAFF
TRBV20-1,TRBJ1-5,.,.,TGCAGTGCAGGGACCGGGGCAGGTTTAGGTCAGCCCCAGCATTTT,CSAGTGAGLGQPQHF
TRBV6-1,TRBJ2-7,.,many,TGTGCCAGCTCCCAGACAGCCTACGAGCAGTACTTC,CASSQTAYEQYF
TRBV29-1,TRBJ1-2,.,many,TGCAGCGTTGTCTTGACCAACTATGGCTACACCTTC,CSVVLTNYGYTF
TRBV7-2,TRBJ2-3,.,many,TGTGCCAGCAGCTTGTGGGCCAGTCGGGGGCCGAATACAGATACGCAGTATTTT,CASSLWASRGPNTDTQYF
TRBV5-1,TRBJ1-4,.,many,TGCGCCAGCAGCTTGGGAGGCAGAGCTAATGAAAAACTGTTTTTT,CASSLGGRANEKLFF
TRBV25-1,TRBJ2-2,.,many,TGTGCCAGCAGTGAATTGGGCAAGGACACCGGGGAGCTGTTTTTT,CASSELGKDTGELFF
TRBV6-2/TRBV6-3,TRBJ1-2,.,.,TGTGCCAGCAGTTTATCACCGGTACTCATTAACTATGGTTACACCTTC,CASSLSPVLINYGYTF
TRBV12-3/TRBV12-4,TRBJ2-7,.,many,TGTGCCAGCAGTCCCCGCCCGGGAATCTCCTACGAGCAGTACTTC,CASSPRPGISYEQYF
TRBV14,TRBJ1-1,.,.,TGTGCCGGTAGCCAAGTTTTTTCGATCGGTAACACTGAAGCTTTCTTT,CAGSQVFSIGNTEAFF
TRBV7-2,TRBJ1-4,.,many,TGTGCCAGCAGCTCCAGGGTCGTTAATGAAAAACTGTTTTTT,CASSSRVVNEKLFF
TRBV9,TRBJ1-5,.,few,TGTGCCAGCAGCGTATCATATAGCAATCAGCCCCAGCATTTT,CASSVSYSNQPQHF
TRBV20-1,TRBJ2-1,TRBD2,many,TGCAGTGCTAGAGCGACTAGCGGGAGCAATGAGCAGTTCTTC,CSARATSGSNEQFF
TRBV20-1,TRBJ1-5,.,many,TGCAGTGCTACAGGGTTTGGGCAGCCCCAGCATTTT,CSATGFGQPQHF
TRBV18,TRBJ2-7,TRBD1,many,TGTGCCAGCTCACGGGCCGACAGGGGAAAGGACGAGCAGTACTTC,CASSRADRGKDEQYF
TRBV6-1,TRBJ1-1,.,medium-sized,TGTGCCAGCTGGGATGACCAGGGAAAACCTGAAGCTTTCTTT,CASWDDQGKPEAFF
TRBV6-5,TRBJ2-7,.,.,TGTACCAGCAGCGCTAACAGGGCCCACGAGCAGTACTTC,CTSSANRAHEQYF
TRBV20-1,TRBJ1-6,TRBD1,.,TGCAGTGCTGGAGGGGGCACCAATAATTCACCCCTCCACTTT,CSAGGGTNNSPLHF
TRBV20-1,TRBJ2-4,TRBD2,.,TGCAGCGCTAGTACGGGAGGTAGAAACATTCAGTACTTC,CSASTGGRNIQYF
TRBV20-1,TRBJ2-4,TRBD2,.,TGCAGTGCTAGGGGTCTCGCGGGAGAGGACAAAAACATTCAGTACTTC,CSARGLAGEDKNIQYF
TRBV6-1,TRBJ1-5,.,medium-sized,TGTGCCAGCAGTGAAGTCAGGGATCAGCCCCAGCATTTT,CASSEVRDQPQHF
TRBV6-1,TRBJ2-7,TRBD1,many,TGTGCCAGCAGGGGTCCGGGCAGAGACAGGGGGCGCATGAGGAACGAGCAGTACTTC,CASRGPGRDRGRMRNEQYF
TRBV18,TRBJ2-1,.,.,TGCACCAGCTCCCTGAGAGGGGAGAATGAGCAGTTCTTC,CTSSLRGENEQFF
TRBV28,TRBJ1-4,.,many,TGTGCCAGCAACCTGCAGGGAGCCACTAATGAAAAACTGTTTTTT,CASNLQGATNEKLFF
TRBV4-3,TRBJ2-1,TRBD1,many,TGCGCCAGCAGCCCCGGACAGGGGGCCTACAATGAGCAGTTCTTC,CASSPGQGAYNEQFF
TRBV20-1,TRBJ1-5,.,medium-sized,TGCAGTGCTAGAGATGGAAGAGTGTTGATCAATCAGCCCCAGCATTTT,CSARDGRVLINQPQHF
TRBV28,TRBJ2-1,.,many,TGTGCCAGCAGTCCGGACTCTAATCTCTACAATGAGCAGTTCTTC,CASSPDSNLYNEQFF
TRBV20-1,TRBJ1-2,.,many,TGCAGTGCTAGTTCGGAGACTAACTATGGCTACACCTTC,CSASSETNYGYTF
TRBV28,TRBJ1-5,.,medium-sized,TGTGCCAGCAGTTCACCTACTGGGATTAATCAGCCCCAGCATTTT,CASSSPTGINQPQHF